The clone carrying this T cell receptor beta chain was observed at least ten times. Its target is unknown. Reverse transcribing all isolated RNA meant expressed TCRB transcripts were sequenced. Regulatory, naive and central memory T cell samples averaged around 3.5 million reads. Assay: immunoSEQ multiplex PCR; the TCRdb copy retains only in-frame clones and omits some. The sample shows under 150,000 clones, about 7% of them seen only once. These data belong to a study of beta chain features in type 1 diabetes. General observations from the study: Researchers cautioned that cDNA sequencing could over-represent cells with high TCR expression.

Sorted CD4+ subsets: naive, central memory, regulatory, stem cell-like memory (CD45RO/CCR7/CD25/CD127/CD95/CD27 panel). Each sorted population was over 95% pure. The receptor was isolated from a woman in her twenties or thirties in good health. Sequenced sample: central memory CD4+ T cells from blood.

CDR3 coding DNA: TGTGCCAGCAGCTTGGCAGGGGCCTCTGGCTACACCTTC. Translated, it gives CASSLAGASGYTF. The gene calls are TRBV5-6 and TRBJ1-2; maybe TRBD1 (6 bases). Germline V CDR1 and CDR2: SGHDT, YYEEEE. Trimming removed 0 bases at V and 7 bases at J, with 10 bases between. The CDR3 is 13 residues long.